These T cell receptor beta chains were read from a single sample in a study of shared clonotypes between healthy human individuals. The method was immunoSEQ multiplex PCR; TCRdb's version includes in-frame clones alone and lacks a portion of them. The sample consists of over 2 million clones, roughly 95% of them appearing once. Sample: naive CD8+ T cells sorted from blood. These receptors came from a man aged 18 to 29 in good health. Each CDR3 is given with its conserved first and last residue. Each record gives: V gene, J gene, CDR3 protein.

TRBV7-2	TRBJ2-1	CASSLGLAGVIEQFF
TRBV5-8	TRBJ1-2	CASSLVIGGSRGYTF
TRBV15	TRBJ1-5	CATSRDLQQPQHF
TRBV13	TRBJ2-3	CASSHSTSGFTDTQYF
TRBV2	TRBJ1-1	CASTTGWGESNTEAFF
TRBV7-2	TRBJ1-2	CASSWGPGIYGYTF
TRBV11-3	TRBJ2-3	CASSLWGSTDTQYF
TRBV28	TRBJ1-3	CASSFGYGNTIYF
TRBV27	TRBJ2-7	CASSWGTAYEQYF
TRBV6-1	TRBJ2-7	CASSEEESSGGSYEQYF
TRBV27	TRBJ1-2	CASSLSGGGYGYTF
TRBV27	TRBJ2-7	CASGPGTSGYEQYF
TRBV27	TRBJ2-7	CASSSIPGTGSYEQYF
TRBV4-1	TRBJ1-2	CASSQRGQPVDGYTF
TRBV30	TRBJ1-1	CAWSVQTGAAGHGTEAFF
TRBV7-9	TRBJ2-3	CASSPQALAGADTQYF
TRBV18	TRBJ2-5	CASSPRAGNPFQETQYF
TRBV4-3	TRBJ2-7	CASSRRRDGSYEQYF
TRBV4-3	TRBJ2-2	CASSQDGQSGRELFF
TRBV5-1	TRBJ1-1	CASSLDPAEAFF
TRBV7-9	TRBJ2-7	CASSPEAPHEQYF
TRBV7-8	TRBJ2-7	CASSLFERESSYEQYF
TRBV7-9	TRBJ1-1	CASSAPQGVTEAFF
TRBV9	TRBJ2-2	CASSVGTGELFF
TRBV6-5	TRBJ2-5	CASRPRVAVQETQYF
TRBV5-4	TRBJ1-1	CASSYSGDTEAFF